This TCR beta chain was profiled in a study of memory CD4+ T cells and cytomegalovirus serostatus. Study details: Healthy Belgian adult donors included under ten CMV-positive and some 25 CMV-negative people. Study conclusions and caveats: The CMV-associated TCR signature appears largely within the CD4+ memory repertoire. CD4+ memory repertoires contained about two fifths of the 164 reported CMV TCRbeta sequences.

The sort gate was single viable CD3+CD4+CD8-CD45RO+ cells for memory CD4+ T cells. Data came from immunoSEQ multiplex PCR; TCRdb stores just in-frame clones and leaves some out. The sample has 25,000 to 30,000 clones; about 78% are singletons. Regarding this clone: The antigen is unknown.

This CDR3 region has 15 residues. The V gene lost 5 bases and the J gene lost 6 bases, with 16 bases spanning the gap. Germline CDR1 MNHEY, CDR2 SMNVEV (reference sequence). The chain recombines TRBV27 with TRBJ1-4; D is perhaps TRBD1 (5 bases). Sequencing was done on a sample of memory CD4+ T cells from blood. The TCR originated in an adult in good health and CMV-seronegative. This chain's CDR3 is CASSKWGTSDEKLFF. CDR3 nucleotides: TGTGCCAGCAGTAAATGGGGGACGTCGGATGAAAAACTGTTTTTT. Looking up the rest from reference TRBV27 and TRBJ1-4 gives the full variable domain: EAQVTQNPRYLITVTGKKLTVTCSQNMNHEYMSWYRQDPGLGLRQIYYSMNVEVTDKGDVPEGYKVSRKEKRNFPLILESPSPNQTSLYFCASSKWGTSDEKLFFGSGTQLSVL.